This T cell receptor (beta chain) was captured in a study of blood T cell repertoires in COVID-19 (dated by TCRdb to about 2020). Concerning the study at large: The collaborator samples originated in the United States, Italy and Spain and spanned the acute and convalescent phases of COVID-19. The material from the prospective study consisted of cDNA or gDNA derived from T cells, B-cell-depleted T cells, or PBMCs. The dataset comprised deeply sampled blood TCRbeta repertoires from subjects exposed to, actively infected with, or recovered from COVID-19. The repertoires were released in a freely available public database meant as a resource for research on the immune response to SARS-CoV-2. Samples came from the ongoing ImmuneRACE study (first 160 participants) plus 1,254 subjects from 6 global collaborators. Nearly every sample came with metadata listing a de-identified subject ID, COVID-19 status, age in years and sex. HLA class I and class II types, where available, came from metadata supplied by the sample provider rather than from assay-based typing. General conclusions and limits of the study: The quantity of clinical and demographic metadata differed by source and by participant and was supplied without curation.

The immunoSEQ Assay, a bias-controlled multiplex PCR, was used to amplify TCRbeta CDR3 regions from genomic DNA. For the original study's pipeline: Nucleated cell counts per sample were estimated from amplification of reference gene primers within the assay. To quantify the absolute abundance of each unique TCRbeta CDR3 rearrangement, sequence reads were collapsed and filtered. Productive Simpson clonality was computed per sample as the square root of Simpson's diversity index over productive rearrangements. The immuneACCESS repertoire file appears here via TCRdb, limited to in-frame rearrangements. These files lack a portion of the clones; in checked studies, under half of the deficit traces to unresolved V genes, and the cause of the others is not known. D and trimming were read from the DNA, whereas the V and J calls and clone size are those reported in that table. The sample table contains a few hundred thousand clones; only one count was recorded for around 91% of them. In total, the top ten clones hold 1.5% to 2% of the sample.

For this clone: The specificity of this receptor is unknown. No base qualities exist here, and no much larger clone lies one base off it.

Enrolling through a virtual design, the prospective study's participants ranged in age from roughly 18 to 95 years and lived across 24 United States geographic areas. In the prospective study, cohorts were assigned on the basis of participant-reported clinical history obtained from a screening survey and a study questionnaire. In the prospective study, mobile phlebotomists collected whole blood, serum and a nasopharyngeal or oropharyngeal swab from each participant. Prospective study participants could optionally give additional blood draws and questionnaires over a roughly two-month period. Prospective study blood samples were shipped either frozen or at room temperature before DNA extraction. V and J are truncated by 6 bases and 4 bases respectively, leaving an intervening sequence of 21 bases. The germline V gene yields SGHRS for CDR1 and YFSETQ for CDR2. The CDR3 measures 16 amino acids from cysteine to phenylalanine. Only the CDR3 portion is preserved as DNA: 48 bases, with reading frame beginning at the first base.

Recombination connected TRBV5-1 to TRBJ2-3, and the D gene may be TRBD2, 5 bases matching. The clonotype originates from a young woman with acute COVID-19. The sequenced material came from PBMCs or T cells enriched from blood (not recorded which). The DNA sequence reads TGCGCCAGCACCCCGTTACTGGGGAGTTGGGCAGATACGCAGTATTTT. This yields the protein CASTPLLGSWADTQYF.